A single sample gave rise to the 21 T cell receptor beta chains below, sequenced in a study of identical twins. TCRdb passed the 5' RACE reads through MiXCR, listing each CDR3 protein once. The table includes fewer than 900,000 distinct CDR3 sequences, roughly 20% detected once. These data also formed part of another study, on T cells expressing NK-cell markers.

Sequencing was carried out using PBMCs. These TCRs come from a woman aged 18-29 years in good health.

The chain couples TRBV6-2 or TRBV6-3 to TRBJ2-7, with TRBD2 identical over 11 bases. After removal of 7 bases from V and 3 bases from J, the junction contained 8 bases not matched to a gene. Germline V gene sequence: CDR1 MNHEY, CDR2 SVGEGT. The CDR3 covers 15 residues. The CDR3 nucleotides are TGTGCCAGCACCTCGTATGGGACTAGCGGCTACGAGCAGTACTTC. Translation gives CASTSYGTSGYEQYF.

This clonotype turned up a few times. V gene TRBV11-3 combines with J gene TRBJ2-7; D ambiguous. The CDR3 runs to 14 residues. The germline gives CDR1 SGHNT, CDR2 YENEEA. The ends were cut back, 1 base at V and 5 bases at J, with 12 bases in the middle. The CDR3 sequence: CASSLVLGSDEQYF. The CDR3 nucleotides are TGTGCCAGCAGCTTAGTCCTGGGTTCAGACGAGCAGTACTTC.

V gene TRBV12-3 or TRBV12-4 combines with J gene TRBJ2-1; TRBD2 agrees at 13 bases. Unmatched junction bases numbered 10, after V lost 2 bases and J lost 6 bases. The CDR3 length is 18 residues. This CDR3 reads CASSLRALAGGVRNEQFF. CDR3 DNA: TGTGCCAGCAGTTTACGAGCACTAGCGGGAGGGGTACGCAATGAGCAGTTCTTC.

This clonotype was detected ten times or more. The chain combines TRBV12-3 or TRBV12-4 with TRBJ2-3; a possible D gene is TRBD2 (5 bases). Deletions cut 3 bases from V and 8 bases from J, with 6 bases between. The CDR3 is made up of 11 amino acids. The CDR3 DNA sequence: TGTGCCAGCAGTTTGGAGGCTACGCAGTATTTT. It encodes CASSLEATQYF.

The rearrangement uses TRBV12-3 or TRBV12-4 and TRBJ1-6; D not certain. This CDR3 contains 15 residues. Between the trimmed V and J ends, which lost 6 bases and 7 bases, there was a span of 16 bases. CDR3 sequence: CASRHSLAPNSPLHF. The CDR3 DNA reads TGTGCCAGCAGGCACTCTTTGGCCCCAAATTCACCCCTCCACTTT.

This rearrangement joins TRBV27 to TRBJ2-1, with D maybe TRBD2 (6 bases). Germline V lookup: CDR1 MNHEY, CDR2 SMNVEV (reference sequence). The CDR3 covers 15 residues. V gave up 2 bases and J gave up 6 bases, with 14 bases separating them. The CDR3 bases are TGTGCCAGCAGTTTAGTCGGGGGAAGGGGCAATGAGCAGTTCTTC. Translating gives CASSLVGGRGNEQFF.

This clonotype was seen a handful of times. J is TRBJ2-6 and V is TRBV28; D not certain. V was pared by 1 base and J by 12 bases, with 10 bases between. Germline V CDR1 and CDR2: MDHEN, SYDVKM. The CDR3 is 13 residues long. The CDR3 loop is CASSLSEPSVLTF. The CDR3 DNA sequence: TGTGCCAGCAGTTTATCGGAGCCGAGCGTCCTGACTTTC.

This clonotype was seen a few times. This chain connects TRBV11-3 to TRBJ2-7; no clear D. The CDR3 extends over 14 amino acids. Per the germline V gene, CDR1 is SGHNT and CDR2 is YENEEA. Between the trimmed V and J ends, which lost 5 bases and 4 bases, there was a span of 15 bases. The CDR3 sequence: CASSQPTPGYEQYF. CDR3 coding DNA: TGTGCCAGCAGCCAACCGACACCCGGGTACGAGCAGTACTTC. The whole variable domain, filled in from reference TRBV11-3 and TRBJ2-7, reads EAGVVQSPRYKIIEKKQPVAFWCNPISGHNTLYWYLQNLGQGPELLIRYENEEAVDDSQLPKDRFSAERLKGVDSTLKIQPAELGDSAVYLCASSQPTPGYEQYFGPGTRLTVT.

The DNA for the CDR3 is TGCAGTGCTAGAGTGAACGGGGGCGGGAATACGCAGTATTTT. This sequence encodes CSARVNGGGNTQYF. J is TRBJ2-3 and V is TRBV20-1; D possibly matches TRBD1 or TRBD2 (6 bases each). Germline-derived CDR1 and CDR2 are DFQATT and SNEGSKA (reference sequence). This CDR3 contains 14 residues. V was cut by 1 base and J by 7 bases, with 15 bases left in between.

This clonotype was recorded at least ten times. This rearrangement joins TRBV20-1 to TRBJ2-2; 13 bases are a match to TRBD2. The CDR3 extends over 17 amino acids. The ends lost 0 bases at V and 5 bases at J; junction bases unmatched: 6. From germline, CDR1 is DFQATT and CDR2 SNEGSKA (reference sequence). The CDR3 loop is CSARDRTSGGATGELFF. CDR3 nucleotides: TGCAGTGCTAGAGATCGGACTAGCGGGGGTGCTACCGGGGAGCTGTTTTTT.

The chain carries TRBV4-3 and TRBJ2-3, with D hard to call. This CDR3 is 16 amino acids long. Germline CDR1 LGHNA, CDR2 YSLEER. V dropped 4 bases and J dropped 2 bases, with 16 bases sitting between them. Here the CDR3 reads CASSPSPAPNTDTQYF. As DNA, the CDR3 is TGCGCCAGCAGCCCCTCCCCAGCTCCTAACACAGATACGCAGTATTTT.

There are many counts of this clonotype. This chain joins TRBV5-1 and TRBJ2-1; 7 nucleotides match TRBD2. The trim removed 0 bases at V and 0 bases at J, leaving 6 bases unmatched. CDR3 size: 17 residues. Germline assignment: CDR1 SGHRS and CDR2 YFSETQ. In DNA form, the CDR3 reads TGCGCCAGCAGCTTGGGCCTAGCGGCTAGCTCCTACAATGAGCAGTTCTTC. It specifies CASSLGLAASSYNEQFF.

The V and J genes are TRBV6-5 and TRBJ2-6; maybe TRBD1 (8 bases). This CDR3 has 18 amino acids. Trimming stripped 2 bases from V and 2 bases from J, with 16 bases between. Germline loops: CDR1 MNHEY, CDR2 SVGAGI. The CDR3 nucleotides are TGTGCCAGCAGTTACGGACAGGGACTAAATACTGGGGCCAACGTCCTGACTTTC. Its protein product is CASSYGQGLNTGANVLTF.

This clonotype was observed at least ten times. Here the CDR3 reads CAISVIENIQYF. The CDR3 coding sequence is TGTGCCATCAGTGTAATAGAAAACATTCAGTACTTC. This chain uses TRBV10-3 with TRBJ2-4; no firm D call. The CDR3 is 12 residues long. With 4 bases removed from V and 5 bases from J, the gap between germline ends came to 6 bases. Looked up from germline, CDR1 is ENHRY and CDR2 is SYGVKD.

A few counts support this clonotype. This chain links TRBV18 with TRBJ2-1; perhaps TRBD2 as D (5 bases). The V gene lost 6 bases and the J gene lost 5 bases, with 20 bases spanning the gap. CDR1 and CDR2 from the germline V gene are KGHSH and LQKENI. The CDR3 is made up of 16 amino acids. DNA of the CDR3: TGTGCCAGCTCGCCGCAGCGGACGGGCTGGAACAATGAGCAGTTCTTC. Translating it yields CASSPQRTGWNNEQFF.

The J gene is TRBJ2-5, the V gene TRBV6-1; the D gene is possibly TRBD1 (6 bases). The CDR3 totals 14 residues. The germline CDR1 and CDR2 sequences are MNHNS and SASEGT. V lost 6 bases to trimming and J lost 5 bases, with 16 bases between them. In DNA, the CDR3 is TGTGCCAGCAGACCCGCCGTGGGGGCTGAGACCCAGTACTTC. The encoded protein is CASRPAVGAETQYF.

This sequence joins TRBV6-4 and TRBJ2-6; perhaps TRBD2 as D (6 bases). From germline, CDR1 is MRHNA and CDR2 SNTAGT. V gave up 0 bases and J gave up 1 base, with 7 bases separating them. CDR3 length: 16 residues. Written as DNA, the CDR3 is TGTGCCAGCAGTGACTCGGGGACTTCTGGGGCCAACGTCCTGACTTTC. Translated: CASSDSGTSGANVLTF.

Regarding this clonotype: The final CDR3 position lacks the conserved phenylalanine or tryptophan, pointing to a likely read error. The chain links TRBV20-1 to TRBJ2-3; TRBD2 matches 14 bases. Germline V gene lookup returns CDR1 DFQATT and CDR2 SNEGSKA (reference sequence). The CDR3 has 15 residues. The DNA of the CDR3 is TGCAGTGCTGTAGGACTAGCGGGGGGCACAGATACACAGTATTAT. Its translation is CSAVGLAGGTDTQYY.

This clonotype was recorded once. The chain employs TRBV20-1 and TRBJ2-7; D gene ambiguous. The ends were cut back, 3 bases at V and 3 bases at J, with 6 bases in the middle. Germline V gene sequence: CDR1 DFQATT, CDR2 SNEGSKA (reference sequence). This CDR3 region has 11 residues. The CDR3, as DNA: TGCAGTGCTAGCCCAAACTACGAGCAGTACTTC. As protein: CSASPNYEQYF.

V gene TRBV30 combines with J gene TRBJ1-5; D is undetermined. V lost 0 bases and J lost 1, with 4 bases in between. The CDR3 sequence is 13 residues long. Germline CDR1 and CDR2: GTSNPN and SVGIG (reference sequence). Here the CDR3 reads CAWSVWSNQPQHF. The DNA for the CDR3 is TGTGCCTGGAGTGTTTGGAGCAATCAGCCCCAGCATTTT.

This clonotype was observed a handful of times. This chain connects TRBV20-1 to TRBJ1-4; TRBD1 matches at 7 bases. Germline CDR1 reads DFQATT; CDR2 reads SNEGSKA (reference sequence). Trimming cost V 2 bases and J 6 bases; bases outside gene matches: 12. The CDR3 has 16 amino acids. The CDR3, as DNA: TGCAGTGCTAGACCGACAGGGAGGTCAGGCCATGAAAAACTGTTTTTT. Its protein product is CSARPTGRSGHEKLFF.